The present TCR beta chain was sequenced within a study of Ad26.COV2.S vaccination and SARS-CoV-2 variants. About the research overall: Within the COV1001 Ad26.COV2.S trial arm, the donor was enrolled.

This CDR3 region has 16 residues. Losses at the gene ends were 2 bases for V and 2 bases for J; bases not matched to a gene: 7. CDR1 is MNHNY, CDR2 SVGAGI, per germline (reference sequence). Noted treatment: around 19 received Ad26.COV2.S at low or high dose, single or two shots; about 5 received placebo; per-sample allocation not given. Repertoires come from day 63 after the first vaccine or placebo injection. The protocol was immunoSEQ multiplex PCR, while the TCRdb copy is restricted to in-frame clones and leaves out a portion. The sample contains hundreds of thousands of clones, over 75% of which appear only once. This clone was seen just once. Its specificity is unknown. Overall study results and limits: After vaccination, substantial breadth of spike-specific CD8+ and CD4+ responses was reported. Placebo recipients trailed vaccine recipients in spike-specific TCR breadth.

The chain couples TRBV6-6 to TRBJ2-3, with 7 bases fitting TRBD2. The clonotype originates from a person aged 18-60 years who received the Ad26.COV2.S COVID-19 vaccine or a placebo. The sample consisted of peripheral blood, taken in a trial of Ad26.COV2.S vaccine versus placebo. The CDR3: CASSYGREPYTDTQYF. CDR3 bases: TGTGCCAGCAGTTACGGGAGGGAGCCCTACACAGATACGCAGTATTTT.